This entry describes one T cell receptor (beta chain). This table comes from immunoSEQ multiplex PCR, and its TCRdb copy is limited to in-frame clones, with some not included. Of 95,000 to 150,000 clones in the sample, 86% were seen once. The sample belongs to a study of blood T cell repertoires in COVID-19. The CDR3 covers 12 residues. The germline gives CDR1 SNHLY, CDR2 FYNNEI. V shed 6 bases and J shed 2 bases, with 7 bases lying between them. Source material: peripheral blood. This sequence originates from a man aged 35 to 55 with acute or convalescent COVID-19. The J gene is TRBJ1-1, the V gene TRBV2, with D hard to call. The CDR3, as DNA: TGTGCCAGCAGATACAGAAACACTGAAGCTTTCTTT. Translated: CASRYRNTEAFF.